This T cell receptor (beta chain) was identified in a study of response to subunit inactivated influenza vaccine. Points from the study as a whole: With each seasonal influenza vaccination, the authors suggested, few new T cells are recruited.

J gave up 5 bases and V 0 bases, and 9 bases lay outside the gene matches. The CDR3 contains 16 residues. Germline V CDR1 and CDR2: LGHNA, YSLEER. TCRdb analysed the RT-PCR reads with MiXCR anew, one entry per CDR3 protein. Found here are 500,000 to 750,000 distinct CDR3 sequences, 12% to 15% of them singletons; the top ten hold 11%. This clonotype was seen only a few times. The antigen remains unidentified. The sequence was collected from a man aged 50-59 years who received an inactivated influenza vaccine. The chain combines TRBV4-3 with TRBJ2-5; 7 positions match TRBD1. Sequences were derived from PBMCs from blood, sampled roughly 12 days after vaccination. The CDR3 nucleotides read TGCGCCAGCAGCCAAGATGGGACAGCCGATTCCGAGACCCAGTACTTC. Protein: CASSQDGTADSETQYF.